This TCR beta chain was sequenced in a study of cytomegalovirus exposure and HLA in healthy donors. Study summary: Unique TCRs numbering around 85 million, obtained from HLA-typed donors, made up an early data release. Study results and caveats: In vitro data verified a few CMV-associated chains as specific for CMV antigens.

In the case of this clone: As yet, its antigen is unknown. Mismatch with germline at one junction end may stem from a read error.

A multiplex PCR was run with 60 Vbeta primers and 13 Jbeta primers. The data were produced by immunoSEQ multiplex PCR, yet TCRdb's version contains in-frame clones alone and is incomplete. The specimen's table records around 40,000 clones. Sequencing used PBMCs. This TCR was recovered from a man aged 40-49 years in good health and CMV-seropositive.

DNA for the CDR3: TGTGCCGGCAGCCCTGGGACTAGCGGGAAAACCGGGGAGCTGTTTTTT. It translates to CAGSPGTSGKTGELFF. The chain recombines TRBV9 with TRBJ2-2, with 13 bases lining up with TRBD2. Germline loops: CDR1 SGDLS, CDR2 YYNGEE. This CDR3 region has 16 residues. The full variable domain, its missing parts supplied by reference TRBV9 and TRBJ2-2, is DSGVTQTPKHLITATGQRVTLRCSPRSGDLSVYWYQQSLDQGLQFLIQYYNGEERAKGNILERFSAQQFPDLHSELNLSSLELGDSALYFCAGSPGTSGKTGELFFGEGSRLTVL.